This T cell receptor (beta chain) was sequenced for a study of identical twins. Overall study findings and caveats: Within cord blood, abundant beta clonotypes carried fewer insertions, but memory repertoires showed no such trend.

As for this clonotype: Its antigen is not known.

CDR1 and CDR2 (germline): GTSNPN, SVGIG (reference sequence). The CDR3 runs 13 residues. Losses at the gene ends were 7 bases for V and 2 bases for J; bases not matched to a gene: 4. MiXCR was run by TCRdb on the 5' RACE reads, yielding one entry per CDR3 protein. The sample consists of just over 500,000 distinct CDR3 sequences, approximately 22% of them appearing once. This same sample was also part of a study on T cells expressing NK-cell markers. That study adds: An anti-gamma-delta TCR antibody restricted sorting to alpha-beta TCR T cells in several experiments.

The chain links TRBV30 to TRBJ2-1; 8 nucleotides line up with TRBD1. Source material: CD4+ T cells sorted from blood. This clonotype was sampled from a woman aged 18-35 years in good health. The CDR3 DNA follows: TGTGCCTTCCGGGACAGGACCTACAATGAGCAGTTCTTC. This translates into CAFRDRTYNEQFF.